The clone carrying this T cell receptor beta chain was counted only a few times. The antigen remains unidentified. This entry comes from a study of early T cells in non-severe SARS-CoV-2 infection. Notes on the study in general: VDJdb-based matching was biased toward anti-spike CD8 responses and missed private and CD4 specificities.

Attachment of unique molecular identifiers was made to individual cDNA molecules. TCRdb called the 5' RACE reads again in MiXCR, with one record for every CDR3 protein. Among under 60,000 distinct CDR3 sequences, less than 9.5% were seen once, and the ten largest hold 3.5% to 4.5%. The CDR3 length is 16 residues. The germline V gene has CDR1 LGHNA and CDR2 YNFKEQ. The germline V and J ends were trimmed by 3 bases and 8 bases, with 20 bases remaining between them. Sequenced: whole blood. V gene TRBV4-2 combines with J gene TRBJ2-1; a weak D match, TRBD2 (7 bases). The sequence came from an adult who was a healthcare worker with PCR-confirmed SARS-CoV-2 infection or an uninfected control (not recorded which). CDR3 DNA: TGTGCCAGCAGCCACCCCCCGGGCAGGGAGGGGGATGAGCAGTTCTTC. Its translation is CASSHPPGREGDEQFF.